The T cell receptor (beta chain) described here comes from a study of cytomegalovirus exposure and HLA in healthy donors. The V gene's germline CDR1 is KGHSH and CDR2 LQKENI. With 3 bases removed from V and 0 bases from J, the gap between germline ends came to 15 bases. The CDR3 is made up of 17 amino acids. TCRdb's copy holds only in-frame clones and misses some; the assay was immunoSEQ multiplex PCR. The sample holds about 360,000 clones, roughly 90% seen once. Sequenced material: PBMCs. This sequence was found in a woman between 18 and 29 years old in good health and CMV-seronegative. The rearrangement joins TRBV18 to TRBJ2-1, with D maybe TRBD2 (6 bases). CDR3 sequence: CASSPVGLRSSYNEQFF. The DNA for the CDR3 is TGTGCCAGCTCACCTGTGGGACTCAGGAGCTCCTACAATGAGCAGTTCTTC. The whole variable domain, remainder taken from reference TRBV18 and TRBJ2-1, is NAGVMQNPRHLVRRRGQEARLRCSPMKGHSHVYWYRQLPEEGLKFMVYLQKENIIDESGMPKERFSAEFPKEGPSILRIQQVVRGDSAAYFCASSPVGLRSSYNEQFFGPGTRLTVL.